The 7 T cell receptor beta chains below come from one sample, sequenced in a study of shared clonotypes between healthy human individuals. Clones were read by immunoSEQ multiplex PCR, and TCRdb kept only the in-frame ones, dropping some. The data show roughly 570,000 clones, with more than 95% seen just once and 0.3% held by the top ten. Naive CD8 cells were CD45RO-negative, positively selected for CCR7, excluding terminally differentiated effector memory CD45RA+ cells. The source material was naive CD8+ T cells sorted from blood. These receptors were taken from a man under 40 in good health.

The rearrangement uses TRBV28 and TRBJ2-6, with D possibly being TRBD1 (6 bases). This CDR3 spans 19 amino acids. Germline V gene sequence: CDR1 MDHEN, CDR2 SYDVKM. V lost 2 bases and J 0 bases, leaving 17 bases between the germline ends. For the CDR3, the DNA is TGTGCCAGCAGTTTAAGCGCGGACAGATTAAGCTCTGGGGCCAACGTCCTGACTTTC. Translation gives CASSLSADRLSSGANVLTF. The variable domain in full, with the rest retrieved from reference TRBV28 and TRBJ2-6, is DVKVTQSSRYLVKRTGEKVFLECVQDMDHENMFWYRQDPGLGLRLIYFSYDVKMKEKGDIPEGYSVSREKKERFSLILESASTNQTSMYLCASSLSADRLSSGANVLTFGAGSRLTVL.

The genes are TRBV19 and TRBJ2-1, with 9 positions matching TRBD2. Germline lookup yields CDR1 LNHDA and CDR2 SQIVND (reference sequence). Trimming took 3 bases from V and 10 from J; bases not matched to a gene: 10. The CDR3 covers 15 residues. CDR3 residues: CASSMPGGRAWEQFF. Written as DNA, the CDR3 is TGTGCCAGTAGTATGCCAGGCGGGAGGGCTTGGGAGCAGTTCTTC.

The chain links TRBV2 to TRBJ2-7, with D perhaps assigned TRBD1 or TRBD2 (5 bases each). Between the trimmed V and J ends, which lost 1 base and 5 bases, there was a span of 12 bases. Germline values: CDR1 SNHLY, CDR2 FYNNEI. The CDR3 spans 14 residues. CDR3 sequence: CASSEGRGANEQYF. The CDR3, as DNA: TGTGCCAGCAGTGAAGGCCGAGGGGCCAACGAGCAGTACTTC.

This chain links TRBV19 with TRBJ2-1; 7 bases agree with TRBD1. Germline V CDR1 and CDR2: LNHDA, SQIVND (reference sequence). CDR3 length: 20 amino acids. After removal of 3 bases from V and 0 bases from J, the junction contained 17 bases not matched to a gene. CDR3 nucleotide sequence: TGTGCCAGTAGTATGGTCCAAGGGGGCTCGCGCGGAAGCTCCTACAATGAGCAGTTCTTC. As protein: CASSMVQGGSRGSSYNEQFF.

This chain joins TRBV14 and TRBJ2-7, with D maybe TRBD2 (6 bases). V lost 3 bases and J 4 bases, leaving 10 bases between the germline ends. Germline CDR1 reads SGHDN; CDR2 reads FVKESK. The CDR3 is 13 amino acids. The CDR3 loop is CASSHVGGYEQYF. CDR3 nucleotide sequence: TGTGCCAGCAGCCACGTCGGGGGTTACGAGCAGTACTTC.

The V call is TRBV6-6, the J call TRBJ2-2, with no clear D. CDR3 size: 12 residues. Looked up from germline, CDR1 is MNHNY and CDR2 is SVGAGI (reference sequence). V was shortened by 10 bases and J by 5 bases, with 11 bases between the two germline ends. The CDR3 region has the DNA TGTGCCATCTGTCCGAGTACCGGGGAGCTGTTTTTT. Protein product: CAICPSTGELFF.

This clone has just a few counts. V usage is TRBV5-4 and J usage is TRBJ2-7; 7 bases agree with TRBD1. This CDR3 contains 16 residues. CDR1 SGHNT and CDR2 YYREEE come from the germline V gene (reference sequence). V trimming: 0 bases; J trimming: 5 bases; junction bases outside the gene matches: 11. The CDR3 DNA follows: TGTGCCAGCAGCTTGGGGACAGGCGTCCAGTACGACGAGCAGTACTTC. This translates into CASSLGTGVQYDEQYF.